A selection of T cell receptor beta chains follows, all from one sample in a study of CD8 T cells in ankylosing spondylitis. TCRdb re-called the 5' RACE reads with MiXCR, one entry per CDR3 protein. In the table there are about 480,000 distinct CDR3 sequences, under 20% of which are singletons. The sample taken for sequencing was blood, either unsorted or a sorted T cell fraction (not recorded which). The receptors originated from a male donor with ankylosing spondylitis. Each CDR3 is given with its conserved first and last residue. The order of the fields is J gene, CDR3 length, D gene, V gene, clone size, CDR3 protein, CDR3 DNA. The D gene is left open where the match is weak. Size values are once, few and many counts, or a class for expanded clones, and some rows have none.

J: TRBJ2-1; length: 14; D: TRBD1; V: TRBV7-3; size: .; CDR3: CASSPSRDRVEQFF; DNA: TGTGCCAGCAGCCCCAGCAGAGACAGGGTTGAGCAGTTCTTC
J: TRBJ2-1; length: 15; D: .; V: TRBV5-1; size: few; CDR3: CASSLSRPFYNEQFF; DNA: TGCGCCAGCAGCTTAAGTCGCCCCTTTTACAATGAGCAGTTCTTC
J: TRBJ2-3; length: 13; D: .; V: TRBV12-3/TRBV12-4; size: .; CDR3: CASRMGFTDTQYF; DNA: TGTGCCAGCAGGATGGGATTCACAGATACGCAGTATTTT
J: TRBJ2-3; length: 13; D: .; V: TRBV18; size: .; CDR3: CASSPLVADTQYF; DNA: TGTGCCAGCTCACCACTTGTCGCGGATACGCAGTATTTT
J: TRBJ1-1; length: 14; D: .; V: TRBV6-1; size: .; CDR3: CASRPGRENTEAFF; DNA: TGTGCCAGCAGACCGGGACGGGAGAACACTGAAGCTTTCTTT
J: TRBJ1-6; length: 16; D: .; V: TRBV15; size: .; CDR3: CATSRGPSSYNSPLHF; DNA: TGTGCCACCAGCAGAGGACCGAGCTCCTATAATTCACCCCTCCACTTT
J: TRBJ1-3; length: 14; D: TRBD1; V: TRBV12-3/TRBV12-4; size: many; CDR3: CASSSQGTGNTIYF; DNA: TGTGCCAGCAGTTCACAGGGGACAGGAAACACCATATATTTT
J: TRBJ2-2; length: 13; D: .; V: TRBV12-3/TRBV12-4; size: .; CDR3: CASSFWVTGELFF; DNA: TGTGCCAGCAGTTTTTGGGTCACCGGGGAGCTGTTTTTT
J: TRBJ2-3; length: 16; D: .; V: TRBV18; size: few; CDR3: CASSPLLQYSTDTQYF; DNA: TGTGCCAGCTCACCACTTCTACAGTATAGCACAGATACGCAGTATTTT
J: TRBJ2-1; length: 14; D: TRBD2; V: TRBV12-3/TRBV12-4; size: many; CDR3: CASRPAGGGNEQFF; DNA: TGTGCCAGCAGACCCGCCGGGGGGGGCAATGAGCAGTTCTTC
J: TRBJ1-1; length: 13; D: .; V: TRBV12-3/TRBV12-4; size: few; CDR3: CASSFQSNTEAFF; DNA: TGTGCCAGCAGTTTTCAGAGCAACACTGAAGCTTTCTTT
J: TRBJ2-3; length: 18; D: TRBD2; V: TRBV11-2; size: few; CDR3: CASSLDPPTSGALGAQYF; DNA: TGTGCCAGCAGCTTAGATCCCCCAACTAGCGGAGCATTGGGTGCGCAGTATTTT
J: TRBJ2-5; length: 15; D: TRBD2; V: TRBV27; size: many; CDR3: CASSFLAGGRETQYF; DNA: TGTGCCAGCAGCTTCCTAGCGGGAGGAAGGGAGACCCAGTACTTC
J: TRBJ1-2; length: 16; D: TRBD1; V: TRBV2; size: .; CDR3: CASSILLGQGRKGYTF; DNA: TGTGCCAGCAGTATCCTTTTGGGACAGGGAAGGAAAGGCTACACCTTC
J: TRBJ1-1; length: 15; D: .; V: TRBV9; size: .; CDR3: CASSVDEGFDTEAFF; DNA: TGTGCCAGCAGCGTAGATGAGGGGTTCGACACTGAAGCTTTCTTT
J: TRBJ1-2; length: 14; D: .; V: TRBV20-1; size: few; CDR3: CSARWGGADYGYTF; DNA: TGCAGTGCTAGATGGGGGGGCGCAGACTATGGCTACACCTTC
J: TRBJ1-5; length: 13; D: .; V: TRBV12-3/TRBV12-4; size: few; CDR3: CASSLGKGQPQHF; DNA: TGTGCCAGCAGTTTAGGGAAGGGTCAGCCCCAGCATTTT
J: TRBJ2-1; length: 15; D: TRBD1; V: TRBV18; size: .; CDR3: CASSPDRGPVNEQFF; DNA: TGTGCCAGCTCACCCGACAGGGGGCCCGTCAATGAGCAGTTCTTC
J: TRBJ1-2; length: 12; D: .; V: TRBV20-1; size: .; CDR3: CSARPGHNGYTF; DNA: TGCAGTGCTAGACCGGGGCACAACGGCTACACCTTC
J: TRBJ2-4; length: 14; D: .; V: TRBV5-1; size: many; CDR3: CASSLDLAKNIQYF; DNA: TGCGCCAGCAGCTTGGATCTAGCCAAAAACATTCAGTACTTC
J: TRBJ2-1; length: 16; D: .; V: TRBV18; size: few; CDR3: CASSPLASATHNEQFF; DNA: TGTGCCAGCTCACCCCTTGCGTCTGCGACACACAATGAGCAGTTCTTC
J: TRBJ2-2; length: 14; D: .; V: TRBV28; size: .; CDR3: CASSLSEDTGELFF; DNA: TGTGCCAGCAGTTTAAGCGAGGACACCGGGGAGCTGTTTTTT
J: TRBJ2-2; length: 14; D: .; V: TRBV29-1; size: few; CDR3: CSVEWARDTGELFF; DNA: TGCAGCGTTGAATGGGCCCGGGACACCGGGGAGCTGTTTTTT
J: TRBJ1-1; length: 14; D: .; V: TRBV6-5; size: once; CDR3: CASTYSRGVSEAFF; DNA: TGTGCCAGCACCTACTCAAGAGGGGTGTCTGAAGCTTTCTTT
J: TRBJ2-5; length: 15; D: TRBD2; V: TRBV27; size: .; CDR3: CASRFLAGVGETQYF; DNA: TGTGCCAGCCGGTTTTTGGCGGGAGTTGGAGAGACCCAGTACTTC
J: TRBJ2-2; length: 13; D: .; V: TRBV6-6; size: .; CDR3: CASSVPRNGELFF; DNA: TGTGCCAGCAGCGTACCCCGGAACGGGGAGCTGTTTTTT
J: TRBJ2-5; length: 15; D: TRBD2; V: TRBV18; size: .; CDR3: CASSSLAGVGETQYF; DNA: TGTGCCAGCTCATCCCTAGCGGGAGTAGGGGAGACCCAGTACTTC